Given below is one TCR beta chain in context. These data belong to a study of cytomegalovirus exposure and HLA in healthy donors. CDR1 is KGHSH and CDR2 is LQKENI in the germline V gene. V lost 3 bases to trimming and J lost 2 bases; unmatched junction nucleotides: 20. The CDR3 consists of 21 residues. PCR was performed using 60 Vbeta and 13 Jbeta primers. Assay used: immunoSEQ multiplex PCR; TCRdb lists only in-frame clones, some missing. The sample lists some 190,000 clones, about four fifths occurring once. The chain recombines TRBV18 with TRBJ1-5; 9 nucleotides agree with TRBD1. Sequencing used PBMCs. This TCR derives from a man aged 40-55 years in good health and CMV-seronegative. The CDR3 is CASSPNAGTGIKSGGNQPQHF. In DNA form, the CDR3 reads TGTGCCAGCTCACCGAACGCCGGGACAGGGATCAAGTCCGGAGGCAATCAGCCCCAGCATTTT.